This T cell receptor (beta chain) stems from a study of T cell responses to AZD1222 COVID-19 vaccine. Study-wide results and limits: Following two doses of AZD1222, Spike-specific TCR breadth and depth rose. After the peak T cell response, and only then, were repertoires sampled. White British donors predominated, females outnumbered males, and clonal diversity was possibly underestimated. The study reported that nearly half of spike-specific TCRs target unmutated variant regions.

Sequencing was performed with immunoSEQ multiplex PCR; in TCRdb, only in-frame clones are kept and a portion is missing. The sample lists tens of thousands of clones; almost 90% were seen once. V was shortened by 7 bases and J by 4 bases, with 11 bases between the two germline ends. CDR3 length: 12 residues. Germline CDR1 and CDR2: SGHDT and YYEEEE. Worth noting for this clone: Its antigen is unknown.

J is TRBJ1-2 and V is TRBV5-6; D not certain. The receptor's source is an adult in good health. The source material was peripheral blood, sampled on day 0 of MenACWY control vaccination. CDR3 in amino acids: CASQRPAYGYTF. Written as DNA, the CDR3 is TGTGCCAGCCAGCGGCCAGCCTATGGCTACACCTTC.